Below, 30 T cell receptor beta chains from the same sample are listed, as sequenced in a study of cytomegalovirus exposure and HLA in healthy donors. A multiplex PCR was run with 60 Vbeta primers and 13 Jbeta primers. The table came from immunoSEQ multiplex PCR; TCRdb's copy has only in-frame clones and leaves some out. The table shows fewer than 100,000 clones, with almost 80% occurring only once. Sequencing was performed on PBMCs. Receptors were obtained from a female donor in good health and CMV-seronegative.

The V call is TRBV15, the J call TRBJ1-1; 9 positions match TRBD1. Trimming at V came to 5 bases and at J to 13 bases, leaving 11 bases not matched to a gene. This CDR3 has 13 residues. The germline V gene encodes CDR1 LNHNV and CDR2 YYDKDF (reference sequence). Here the CDR3 DNA reads TGTGCCACCAGCGAAGGACAGGGGATTTCCGGTTTCTTT. Protein product: CATSEGQGISGFF.

The chain employs TRBV2 and TRBJ1-5; D may be TRBD1 (5 bases). Germline CDR1 is SNHLY and CDR2 is FYNNEI. V dropped 3 bases and J dropped 4 bases, with 10 bases sitting between them. The length of the CDR3 is 14 residues. CDR3 residues: CASSDREGNQPQHF. The CDR3 DNA reads as TGTGCCAGCAGTGACAGGGAGGGGAATCAGCCCCAGCATTTT.

The sample holds one count of this clone. This chain joins TRBV9 and TRBJ2-7, with TRBD1 as a possible D gene (6 bases). CDR3 length: 15 residues. Germline-derived CDR1 and CDR2 are SGDLS and YYNGEE. V lost 0 bases to trimming and J lost 1 base, with 11 bases between them. The chain's CDR3 is CASSVGQAGSYEQYF. For the CDR3, the DNA is TGTGCCAGCAGCGTAGGACAGGCCGGATCCTACGAGCAGTACTTC.

J is TRBJ2-3 and V is TRBV6-5; 9 positions match TRBD1. J was trimmed by 3 bases and V by 6 bases; bases with no gene match: 7. Germline CDR1 MNHEY, CDR2 SVGAGI. The CDR3 is 15 amino acids. CDR3 bases: TGTGCCAGCAGCGAGACAGGGGGTCGGACAGATACGCAGTATTTT. Protein: CASSETGGRTDTQYF.

The chain combines TRBV2 with TRBJ2-2; D remains unclear. CDR1 is SNHLY and CDR2 is FYNNEI in the germline V gene. Trimming removed 2 bases at V and 5 bases at J, with 6 bases between. The CDR3 is made up of 13 amino acids. Here the CDR3 DNA reads TGTGCCAGCAGTGAAATTCCTACCGGGGAGCTGTTTTTT. Protein product: CASSEIPTGELFF.

The J gene is TRBJ1-2, the V gene TRBV6-1; 8 positions match TRBD1. The CDR3 has 17 amino acids. V trimming: 2 bases; J trimming: 0 bases; junction bases outside the gene matches: 8. Germline CDR1 is MNHNS and CDR2 is SASEGT. The DNA for the CDR3 is TGTGCCAGCAGTGAAATAATGGACAGGGTAGCTAACTATGGCTACACCTTC. It translates to CASSEIMDRVANYGYTF.

This chain links TRBV11-3 with TRBJ2-3; D unclear. This CDR3 spans 12 amino acids. Germline V gene data show CDR1 as SGHNT and CDR2 as YENEEA. Trimming removed 5 bases from V and 2 bases from J, with 5 bases in between. CDR3 sequence reads: CASSANTDTQYF. The CDR3 DNA reads TGTGCCAGCAGCGCTAACACAGATACGCAGTATTTT. The full variable domain, in which reference TRBV11-3 and TRBJ2-3 provide the parts outside the CDR3, is EAGVVQSPRYKIIEKKQPVAFWCNPISGHNTLYWYLQNLGQGPELLIRYENEEAVDDSQLPKDRFSAERLKGVDSTLKIQPAELGDSAVYLCASSANTDTQYFGPGTRLTVL.

The rearrangement joins TRBV6-1 to TRBJ2-1; TRBD2 aligns across 9 bases. The CDR3 loop spans 13 amino acids. Looked up from germline, CDR1 is MNHNS and CDR2 is SASEGT. The V segment lost 5 bases and the J segment 7 bases; nucleotides outside the gene matches: 3. CDR3 loop: CASSLSGRNEQFF. Here the CDR3 DNA reads TGTGCCAGCAGTTTAAGCGGGAGGAATGAGCAGTTCTTC.

The V and J genes are TRBV6-5 and TRBJ2-7; 9 positions agree with TRBD2. In germline, CDR1 is MNHEY, CDR2 SVGAGI. This CDR3 is 13 amino acids long. The V and J ends lost 0 bases and 7 bases, in that order; junction bases with no gene match: 1. The CDR3 DNA is TGTGCCAGCAGTTACTCAGCGGGGGGAGAGCAGTACTTC. Translation: CASSYSAGGEQYF.

The J gene is TRBJ2-7, the V gene TRBV30, with D tentatively TRBD2 (6 bases). This CDR3 is 11 amino acids long. V lost 5 bases and J lost 3, with 8 bases in between. Per the germline V gene, CDR1 is GTSNPN and CDR2 is SVGIG (reference sequence). The CDR3 protein is CAWGTFYEQYF. Written as DNA, the CDR3 is TGTGCCTGGGGGACTTTCTACGAGCAGTACTTC.

The chain is built from TRBV6-5 and TRBJ1-1, with 8 bases matching TRBD1. The germline CDR1 and CDR2 sequences are MNHEY and SVGAGI. The CDR3 has 13 residues. Unmatched junction bases numbered 9, after V lost 11 bases and J lost 4 bases. This CDR3 reads CAAGAGGGTEAFF. Here the CDR3 DNA reads TGTGCCGCAGGCGCAGGGGGCGGCACTGAAGCTTTCTTT.

The chain joins TRBV4-2 to TRBJ2-6, with 7 bases identical to TRBD2. This CDR3 has 17 amino acids. V was clipped by 0 bases and J by 4 bases; unmatched bases: 6. The germline V gene has CDR1 LGHNA and CDR2 YNFKEQ. CDR3 amino acids: CASSQEPAGSGANVLTF. CDR3 DNA sequence: TGTGCCAGCAGCCAAGAGCCAGCGGGGTCGGGGGCCAACGTCCTGACTTTC.

The rearrangement joins TRBV15 to TRBJ2-7, with D possibly matching TRBD1 (5 bases). This CDR3 is 15 amino acids long. The ends were cut back, 2 bases at V and 3 bases at J, with 14 bases in the middle. Germline CDR1 is LNHNV and CDR2 is YYDKDF (reference sequence). The chain's CDR3 is CATSRRPTEHYEQYF. In nucleotides, the CDR3 is TGTGCCACCAGCAGAAGACCGACAGAGCACTACGAGCAGTACTTC.

The gene calls are TRBV7-9 and TRBJ1-1; the D gene is possibly TRBD1 (5 bases). Between the trimmed V and J ends, which lost 2 bases and 5 bases, there was a span of 15 bases. Germline V gene sequence: CDR1 SEHNR, CDR2 FQNEAQ (reference sequence). The CDR3 consists of 15 residues. DNA for the CDR3: TGTGCCAGCAGCTTATACGATGCGGGGGAAACTGAAGCTTTCTTT. Translated, it gives CASSLYDAGETEAFF.

The V gene is TRBV4-1, the J gene TRBJ2-1; TRBD2 agrees at 11 bases. V was pared by 0 bases and J by 0 bases, with 4 bases of the junction left unmatched. Per the germline V gene, CDR1 is MGHRA and CDR2 is YSYEKL. The CDR3 is 18 residues long. The CDR3 loop reads CASSQDLTSGSSYNEQFF. For the CDR3, the DNA is TGCGCCAGCAGCCAAGACCTCACTAGCGGGAGCTCCTACAATGAGCAGTTCTTC.

V usage is TRBV5-6 and J usage is TRBJ1-2; perhaps TRBD1 as D (6 bases). The V gene lost 1 base and the J gene lost 6 bases, with 10 bases spanning the gap. The germline gives CDR1 SGHDT, CDR2 YYEEEE. The CDR3 runs 13 residues. CDR3 coding DNA: TGTGCCAGCAGCTTGCCTAAGGGGGATGGCTACACCTTC. As protein: CASSLPKGDGYTF.

A few counts support this clone. The genes are TRBV27 and TRBJ1-1; no reliable D call. The V and J ends lost 3 bases and 8 bases respectively, with 13 bases between them. The CDR3 extends over 13 amino acids. The V gene's germline CDR1 is MNHEY and CDR2 SMNVEV (reference sequence). Written as DNA, the CDR3 is TGTGCCAGCAGTTTCCTCCGGAGGGCGGAAGCTTTCTTT. This sequence encodes CASSFLRRAEAFF.

The rearrangement links TRBV7-8 to TRBJ1-5; TRBD1 matches at 7 bases. Trimming cost V 5 bases and J 3 bases; bases outside gene matches: 10. The CDR3 is made up of 16 amino acids. Looked up from germline, CDR1 is SGHVS and CDR2 is FQNEAQ. CDR3 protein: CASSPLAGQNNQPQHF. CDR3 in DNA: TGTGCCAGCAGCCCACTCGCGGGACAGAACAATCAGCCCCAGCATTTT.

The chain is built from TRBV4-3 and TRBJ2-3; TRBD1 might be the D (6 bases). V lost 0 bases and J 2 bases, leaving 15 bases between the germline ends. This CDR3 spans 17 amino acids. CDR1 is LGHNA, CDR2 YSLEER, per germline. The CDR3 here is CASSQDLRAGATDTQYF. CDR3 coding DNA: TGCGCCAGCAGCCAAGATCTTCGGGCAGGGGCCACAGATACGCAGTATTTT.

V usage is TRBV2 and J usage is TRBJ2-7; 9 bases map to TRBD1. This CDR3 is built from 13 residues. The trim removed 8 bases at V and 6 bases at J, leaving 8 bases unmatched. Germline V lookup: CDR1 SNHLY, CDR2 FYNNEI. The CDR3 loop reads CASAGQGFFEQYF. CDR3 DNA: TGTGCCAGCGCCGGACAGGGGTTCTTCGAGCAGTACTTC.

The chain links TRBV7-9 to TRBJ2-7; 12 bases match TRBD1. The CDR3 is 16 amino acids. Trimming took 1 base from V and 5 from J; bases not matched to a gene: 6. CDR1 is SEHNR and CDR2 is FQNEAQ in the germline V gene (reference sequence). DNA of the CDR3: TGTGCCAGCAGCTTAGGGGACAGGGGGCGGTTAGACGAGCAGTACTTC. Protein sequence: CASSLGDRGRLDEQYF.

This sequence joins TRBV6-5 and TRBJ2-3, with TRBD1 as a possible D gene (6 bases). Trimming shortened V by 3 bases and J by 0 bases, and 10 bases separated the two germline ends. CDR1 and CDR2 from the germline V gene are MNHEY and SVGAGI. This CDR3 has 15 residues. CDR3 residues: CASSYLGASTDTQYF. CDR3 in DNA: TGTGCCAGCAGTTATTTGGGGGCTAGCACAGATACGCAGTATTTT.

This chain joins TRBV7-2 and TRBJ2-3, with 10 bases aligning to TRBD2. This CDR3 contains 17 residues. In germline, CDR1 is SGHTA, CDR2 FQGNSA. V shed 1 base and J 4 bases; nucleotides not matched to a gene: 8. The CDR3 DNA reads TGTGCCAGCAGCTTAGTTGTCGCTAGCGGGAGTGCAGATACGCAGTATTTT. Translation: CASSLVVASGSADTQYF.

V and J are TRBV5-6 and TRBJ2-6; 8 nucleotides agree with TRBD1. V lost 1 base and J lost 0; bases outside the gene matches: 6. The germline V gene has CDR1 SGHDT and CDR2 YYEEEE. The CDR3 covers 18 residues. The DNA for the CDR3 is TGTGCCAGCAGCTTGTCAGGGGGCCTCCTCTCTGGGGCCAACGTCCTGACTTTC. This codes for CASSLSGGLLSGANVLTF.

This clone was picked up a small number of times. The rearrangement uses TRBV28 and TRBJ1-1; D is undetermined. Germline-derived CDR1 and CDR2 are MDHEN and SYDVKM. Trimming pared 4 bases from V and 2 bases from J, leaving 20 bases between. The CDR3 spans 17 residues. CDR3 amino acids: CASSSLDFSGLNTEAFF. The CDR3 nucleotides read TGTGCCAGCAGTTCACTAGACTTCTCGGGTCTAAACACTGAAGCTTTCTTT.

The genes are TRBV2 and TRBJ2-7; 12 positions agree with TRBD2. This CDR3 spans 18 amino acids. Trimming removed 5 bases from V and 3 bases from J; junction bases left unmatched: 14. Germline CDR1 reads SNHLY; CDR2 reads FYNNEI. The CDR3 DNA reads as TGTGCCAGCAGTTCAGGGGCTAAGGGACTAGCGGGTCACTACGAGCAGTACTTC. As protein: CASSSGAKGLAGHYEQYF.

The J gene is TRBJ1-5, the V gene TRBV5-8, with 7 bases aligning to TRBD1. After removal of 5 bases from V and 8 bases from J, the junction contained 7 bases not matched to a gene. Germline CDR1 reads SGHTS; CDR2 reads YDEGEE. The CDR3 has 13 residues. Here the CDR3 DNA reads TGTGCCAGCAGGACGACAGGGAATAAGCCCCAGCATTTT. Its protein is CASRTTGNKPQHF.

The V gene is TRBV9, the J gene TRBJ2-3; weak D call: TRBD1 (5 bases). The CDR3 has 14 amino acids. Trimming took off 0 bases at V and 2 bases at J, with 7 bases between the two ends. Looked up from germline, CDR1 is SGDLS and CDR2 is YYNGEE. CDR3 bases: TGTGCCAGCAGCGTAGAGACAGCCACAGATACGCAGTATTTT. It codes for CASSVETATDTQYF.

The chain carries TRBV6-6 and TRBJ1-1, with 9 bases fitting TRBD1. J was trimmed by 1 base and V by 4 bases; bases with no gene match: 1. The CDR3 has 14 residues. CDR1 MNHNY and CDR2 SVGAGI come from the germline V gene (reference sequence). The CDR3 is CASSLTGGNTEAFF. In nucleotides, the CDR3 is TGTGCCAGCAGTTTGACAGGGGGGAACACTGAAGCTTTCTTT.

The chain links TRBV7-9 to TRBJ2-3, with TRBD2 as a possible D gene (5 bases). CDR1 and CDR2 (germline): SEHNR, FQNEAQ (reference sequence). V lost 1 base to trimming and J lost 5 bases, with 16 bases between them. The length of the CDR3 is 16 residues. In DNA, the CDR3 is TGTGCCAGCAGCTTAGGGAGAAGTAAGGGAGAAGATACGCAGTATTTT. Its translation is CASSLGRSKGEDTQYF.